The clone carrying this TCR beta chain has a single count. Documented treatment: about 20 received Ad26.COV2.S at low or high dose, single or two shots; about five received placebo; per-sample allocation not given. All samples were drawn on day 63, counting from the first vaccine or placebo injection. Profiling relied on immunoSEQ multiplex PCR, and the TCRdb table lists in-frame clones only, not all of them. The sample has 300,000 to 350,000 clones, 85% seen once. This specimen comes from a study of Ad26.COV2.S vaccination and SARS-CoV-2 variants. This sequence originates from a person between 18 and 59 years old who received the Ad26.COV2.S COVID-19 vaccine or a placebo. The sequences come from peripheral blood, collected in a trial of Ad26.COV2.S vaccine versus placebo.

The CDR3 coding sequence is TGTGCCAGCTCACCAACGGTTCCCTATGGCTACACCTTC. Amino acids: CASSPTVPYGYTF. The chain couples TRBV18 to TRBJ1-2; D uncertain. V gave up 2 bases and J gave up 4 bases, with 8 bases separating them. The CDR3 extends over 13 amino acids. Germline CDR1 reads KGHSH; CDR2 reads LQKENI.